The following is a TCR beta chain sequence with its context. Its antigen is unidentified. CDR3 length: 15 residues. Unmatched junction bases numbered 8, after V lost 4 bases and J lost 7 bases. The germline CDR1 and CDR2 sequences are SGDLS and YYNGEE. This entry belongs to a study of cytomegalovirus exposure and HLA in healthy donors. On the study more broadly: A subsequent analysis reported that the roughly 120 validation repertoires were produced on the same platform that had also been used for the 600 to 700 first-cohort repertoires. Whole-study findings and limits: Some TCR beta chains (about 170 of them) were listed as cytomegalovirus-associated. Using the classifier, cytomegalovirus status was reportedly diagnosed with high specificity and sensitivity.

Separation from the approximately 670-subject first cohort characterized the roughly 120-subject validation cohort, to which the donors belonged. This table comes from immunoSEQ multiplex PCR, and its TCRdb copy is limited to in-frame clones, with some not included. This table has roughly 350,000 clones, roughly 90% appearing once. V usage is TRBV9 and J usage is TRBJ2-1; 10 nucleotides agree with TRBD2. Sequencing was done on a sample of PBMCs. The receptor was isolated from a young woman in good health and CMV-seronegative. CDR3 region: CASSRRTSGPNEQFF. CDR3 DNA: TGTGCCAGCAGCAGACGGACTAGCGGACCTAATGAGCAGTTCTTC.